The 9 T cell receptor beta chains listed next were all sequenced from one sample in a study of CD8 T cell repertoires and HIV-1 epitope variants. No antigen is known for these receptors. The data were produced by immunoSEQ multiplex PCR, yet TCRdb's version contains in-frame clones alone and is incomplete. Of 6,000 to 7,000 clones listed, about 72% are singletons. Sequencing input: cultured CD8+ T cells derived from PBMCs. These receptor sequences come from a male donor with HIV.

This sequence joins TRBV5-6 and TRBJ2-7; D call uncertain. CDR3 length: 12 residues. The V end was cut by 2 bases, the J end by 4 bases, with 7 bases between. Germline V gene sequence: CDR1 SGHDT, CDR2 YYEEEE. The CDR3 region is CASSFAEYEQYF. The DNA of the CDR3 is TGTGCCAGCAGCTTCGCCGAGTACGAGCAGTACTTC. The full variable domain, with the rest looked up from reference TRBV5-6 and TRBJ2-7, is DAGVTQSPTHLIKTRGQQVTLRCSPKSGHDTVSWYQQALGQGPQFIFQYYEEEERQRGNFPDRFSGHQFPNYSSELNVNALLLGDSALYLCASSFAEYEQYFGPGTRLTVT.

This chain links TRBV11-3 with TRBJ2-7; D unresolved. There are 13 residues in the CDR3. V was clipped by 2 bases and J by 5 bases, with 10 bases between them. From germline, CDR1 is SGHNT and CDR2 YENEEA. The CDR3 sequence: CASSLTRWDEQYF. The CDR3 region has the DNA TGTGCCAGCAGCTTAACACGGTGGGACGAGCAGTACTTC.

In this sample, this clone turned up once. This sequence joins TRBV10-3 and TRBJ2-7; 9 bases align to TRBD2. V gave up 8 bases and J gave up 2 bases; unmatched junction bases: 4. The germline CDR1 and CDR2 sequences are ENHRY and SYGVKD. CDR3 length: 13 residues. The CDR3 DNA is TGTGCCATCGCTAGCGGGGAAACCTACGAGCAGTACTTC. It yields the protein CAIASGETYEQYF.

The chain uses TRBV15 and TRBJ2-7, with TRBD1 matching 8 bases. CDR1 is LNHNV and CDR2 is YYDKDF in the germline V gene (reference sequence). The CDR3 is 18 residues long. The ends lost 2 bases at V and 4 bases at J; junction bases unmatched: 16. The chain's CDR3 is CATSRTLPTPGQAYEQYF. The CDR3 bases are TGTGCCACCAGCAGAACTCTACCTACTCCGGGACAGGCATACGAGCAGTACTTC.

This sequence joins TRBV28 and TRBJ2-3; D tentatively reads TRBD1 or TRBD2 (6 bases each). This CDR3 comprises 15 residues. The germline CDR1 and CDR2 sequences are MDHEN and SYDVKM. Deletions cut 4 bases from V and 2 bases from J, with 13 bases between. DNA for the CDR3: TGTGCCAGCAGTTACCTCGGGGGCCACACAGATACGCAGTATTTT. This encodes CASSYLGGHTDTQYF.

The genes are TRBV7-7 and TRBJ2-7; 13 bases map to TRBD2. J gave up 4 bases and V 5 bases, and 5 bases lay outside the gene matches. This CDR3 has 15 residues. Germline CDR1 reads SSHAT; CDR2 reads FNYEAQ (reference sequence). CDR3 amino acids: CASSPGLAGTYEQYF. The CDR3 DNA is TGTGCCAGCAGCCCGGGACTAGCGGGGACGTACGAGCAGTACTTC. The entire variable domain, with the rest obtained from reference TRBV7-7 and TRBJ2-7, is as follows: GAGVSQSPRYKVTKRGQDVTLRCDPISSHATLYWYQQALGQGPEFLTYFNYEAQPDKSGLPSDRFSAERPEGSISTLTIQRTEQRDSAMYRCASSPGLAGTYEQYFGPGTRLTVT.

This clone was counted between two and nine times. J is TRBJ2-1 and V is TRBV6-5; D ambiguous. Per germline, CDR1 MNHEY and CDR2 SVGAGI. Trimming shortened V by 6 bases and J by 3 bases, and 9 bases separated the two germline ends. The CDR3 extends over 13 amino acids. The CDR3 DNA follows: TGTGCCAGCAGCTATGGCCGCTACAATGAGCAGTTCTTC. Its translation is CASSYGRYNEQFF.

This chain connects TRBV19 to TRBJ2-1; the match to TRBD2 covers 7 bases. V lost 5 bases to trimming and J lost 3 bases; unmatched junction nucleotides: 1. Germline V gene lookup returns CDR1 LNHDA and CDR2 SQIVND (reference sequence). There are 13 residues in the CDR3. The CDR3 nucleotides read TGTGCCAGTAGTTTAGCGGGCTACAATGAGCAGTTCTTC. It yields the protein CASSLAGYNEQFF. The entire variable domain, with the rest obtained from reference TRBV19 and TRBJ2-1, is as follows: DGGITQSPKYLFRKEGQNVTLSCEQNLNHDAMYWYRQDPGQGLRLIYYSQIVNDFQKGDIAEGYSVSREKKESFPLTVTSAQKNPTAFYLCASSLAGYNEQFFGPGTRLTVL.

This clone came up a few times. The V call is TRBV5-4, the J call TRBJ2-4; 11 positions match TRBD1. V lost 0 bases, J lost 2 bases, and 1 base stayed unmatched. Germline CDR1 reads SGHNT; CDR2 reads YYREEE (reference sequence). The CDR3 sequence is 16 residues long. For the CDR3, the DNA is TGTGCCAGCAGCTTGGGGGACAGGGGGACCAAAAACATTCAGTACTTC. Translated, it gives CASSLGDRGTKNIQYF.